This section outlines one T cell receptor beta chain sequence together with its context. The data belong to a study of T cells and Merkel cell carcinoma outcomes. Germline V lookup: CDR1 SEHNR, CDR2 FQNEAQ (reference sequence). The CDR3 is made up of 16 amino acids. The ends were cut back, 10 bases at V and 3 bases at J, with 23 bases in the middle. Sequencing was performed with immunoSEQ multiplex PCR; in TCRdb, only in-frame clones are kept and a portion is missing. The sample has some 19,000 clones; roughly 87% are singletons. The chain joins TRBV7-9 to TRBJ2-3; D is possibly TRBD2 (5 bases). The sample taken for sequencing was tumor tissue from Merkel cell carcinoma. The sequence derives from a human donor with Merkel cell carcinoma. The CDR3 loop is CAKVGGSPHPTDTQYF. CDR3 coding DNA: TGTGCCAAGGTAGGAGGCTCTCCTCATCCGACAGATACGCAGTATTTT.